The 24 T cell receptor beta chains given below trace back to one sample, sequenced in a study of beta chain features in type 1 diabetes. General study findings and limits: Shortening that was moderate but significant affected the TCRB CDR3s of Type 1 diabetes patients in all four CD4+ subsets.

As every portion of the isolated RNA was reverse transcribed, the sequencing read expressed TCRB transcripts. TCRdb keeps only in-frame clones here, not all; method: immunoSEQ multiplex PCR. Of hundreds of thousands of clones listed, about an eighth were seen once; the top ten hold 0.022%. These receptors lack a known antigen. The sequenced sample was naive CD4+ T cells from blood. These receptors originate from a man younger than 30 with type 1 diabetes.

CDR3: CAWSREGRYEQYF. The CDR3 coding sequence is TGTGCCTGGAGTCGCGAGGGGAGGTACGAGCAGTACTTC. The chain recombines TRBV30 with TRBJ2-7; weak D call: TRBD2 (6 bases). V was shortened by 2 bases and J by 4 bases, with 12 bases between the two germline ends. This CDR3 is 13 amino acids long. The germline V gene has CDR1 GTSNPN and CDR2 SVGIG (reference sequence).

The table lists this clone with a few counts. This chain joins TRBV4-2 and TRBJ1-1; tentatively, D is TRBD1 (5 bases). The V end was cut by 0 bases, the J end by 7 bases, with 9 bases between. CDR3 length equals 13 residues. Germline CDR1 and CDR2: LGHNA and YNFKEQ. CDR3 sequence: CASSQDPDSEAFF. The CDR3 nucleotides are TGTGCCAGCAGCCAAGATCCCGACAGTGAAGCTTTCTTT.

The sample holds a few counts of this clone. The chain carries TRBV30 and TRBJ1-2; D is undetermined. The CDR3 totals 13 residues. The V gene lost 0 bases and the J gene lost 8 bases, with 13 bases spanning the gap. The germline V gene has CDR1 GTSNPN and CDR2 SVGIG (reference sequence). CDR3 nucleotides: TGTGCCTGGAGTGTTTCCCTCTCGGACGGCTACACCTTC. Protein sequence: CAWSVSLSDGYTF.

There are a few counts of this clone. The chain couples TRBV5-4 to TRBJ2-3; D could derive from TRBD1 or TRBD2 (6 bases each). The CDR3 is 16 amino acids. Between the trimmed V and J ends, which lost 5 bases and 0 bases, there was a span of 16 bases. Germline lookup yields CDR1 SGHNT and CDR2 YYREEE (reference sequence). The CDR3 spells CASRRLGGASTDTQYF. CDR3 DNA: TGTGCCAGCAGGCGCCTCGGGGGCGCTAGCACAGATACGCAGTATTTT.

The chain couples TRBV7-2 to TRBJ1-4, with TRBD1 identical over 10 bases. The germline V gene encodes CDR1 SGHTA and CDR2 FQGNSA. The trim removed 0 bases at V and 8 bases at J, leaving 9 bases unmatched. The CDR3 is 17 amino acids. CDR3 sequence: CASSLAPLGQGSEKLFF. CDR3 DNA: TGTGCCAGCAGCTTAGCCCCCTTGGGACAGGGGTCGGAAAAACTGTTTTTT.

This chain connects TRBV6-5 to TRBJ1-4; 11 positions agree with TRBD1. V gave up 5 bases and J gave up 7 bases; unmatched junction bases: 6. This CDR3 contains 15 residues. Germline loops: CDR1 MNHEY, CDR2 SVGAGI. The CDR3 region has the DNA TGTGCCAGCAGTCCACGGACAGGGGGCAGTGAAAAACTGTTTTTT. It specifies CASSPRTGGSEKLFF.

This clone has only a few counts. V usage is TRBV5-1 and J usage is TRBJ1-6; no firm D call. With 4 bases removed from V and 10 bases from J, the gap between germline ends came to 21 bases. Germline-derived CDR1 and CDR2 are SGHRS and YFSETQ. The CDR3 consists of 16 residues. CDR3 sequence (DNA): TGCGCCAGCAGCACTGGGCCGGCAGGAGGAGGATCACCCCTCCACTTT. Its protein product is CASSTGPAGGGSPLHF.

This clone was seen more than once but under ten times. The V and J genes are TRBV28 and TRBJ1-3, with unresolved D. Between the trimmed V and J ends, which lost 3 bases and 4 bases, there was a span of 4 bases. This CDR3 has 12 residues. CDR1 MDHEN and CDR2 SYDVKM come from the germline V gene. CDR3 sequence (DNA): TGTGCCAGCAGTTTGGGCGGAAACACCATATATTTT. The encoded protein is CASSLGGNTIYF.

The chain couples TRBV27 to TRBJ2-7; D may be TRBD2 (5 bases). V lost 1 base to trimming and J lost 4 bases, with 11 bases between them. Per germline, CDR1 MNHEY and CDR2 SMNVEV (reference sequence). This CDR3 is built from 14 residues. CDR3 in DNA: TGTGCCAGCAGTTTATTGGGGAGTAGGTACGAGCAGTACTTC. This codes for CASSLLGSRYEQYF.

This rearrangement joins TRBV28 to TRBJ1-4; 9 nucleotides agree with TRBD1. The CDR3 totals 15 residues. Germline loops: CDR1 MDHEN, CDR2 SYDVKM. With V trimmed by 5 bases and J by 7 bases, 8 bases remained unmatched. The CDR3 region is CASSTPGQGVEKLFF. DNA of the CDR3: TGTGCCAGCAGTACACCGGGACAGGGCGTTGAAAAACTGTTTTTT. Full variable domain (missing parts from reference TRBV28 and TRBJ1-4): DVKVTQSSRYLVKRTGEKVFLECVQDMDHENMFWYRQDPGLGLRLIYFSYDVKMKEKGDIPEGYSVSREKKERFSLILESASTNQTSMYLCASSTPGQGVEKLFFGSGTQLSVL.

This clone has just a few counts. The V gene is TRBV29-1, the J gene TRBJ1-1; 7 positions agree with TRBD1. CDR3 length equals 14 residues. V dropped 7 bases and J dropped 1; count of bases not matched to a gene: 9. The germline V gene has CDR1 SQVTM and CDR2 ANQGSEA. CDR3 amino acids: CSARIQGRNTEAFF. As DNA, the CDR3 is TGCAGCGCTCGAATACAGGGGAGGAACACTGAAGCTTTCTTT.

This clone was seen a handful of times. This chain links TRBV30 with TRBJ2-1; D gene uncertain. The CDR3 covers 11 residues. V lost 1 base, J lost 7 bases, and 5 bases lay in between. Germline V CDR1 and CDR2: GTSNPN, SVGIG (reference sequence). The CDR3 protein is CAWSEINEQFF. CDR3 sequence (DNA): TGTGCCTGGAGTGAGATAAATGAGCAGTTCTTC.

This clone has more than one count but fewer than ten. The chain recombines TRBV28 with TRBJ1-1; D gene ambiguous. Germline V gene sequence: CDR1 MDHEN, CDR2 SYDVKM. V was trimmed by 2 bases and J by 4 bases, leaving 11 bases between them. CDR3 length: 14 amino acids. The CDR3 DNA follows: TGTGCCAGCAGTTTACTTAGGGAGGGCACTGAAGCTTTCTTT. It yields the protein CASSLLREGTEAFF.

The chain joins TRBV11-2 to TRBJ2-7; D gene ambiguous. V gave up 1 base and J gave up 4 bases, with 14 bases separating them. Germline lookup yields CDR1 SGHAT and CDR2 FQNNGV. This CDR3 contains 15 residues. The CDR3 region is CASSLVAGLSYEQYF. The DNA for the CDR3 is TGTGCCAGCAGCTTAGTTGCTGGGTTAAGTTACGAGCAGTACTTC.

The chain links TRBV18 to TRBJ2-1; 10 nucleotides line up with TRBD2. The germline CDR1 and CDR2 sequences are KGHSH and LQKENI. The J segment lost 1 base and the V segment lost 0 bases, leaving 3 bases of the junction unmatched. The CDR3 is 17 residues long. CDR3 sequence reads: CASSPPASGGSYNEQFF. DNA of the CDR3: TGTGCCAGCTCACCACCGGCTAGCGGGGGTTCCTACAATGAGCAGTTCTTC. The whole variable domain, filled in from reference TRBV18 and TRBJ2-1, reads NAGVMQNPRHLVRRRGQEARLRCSPMKGHSHVYWYRQLPEEGLKFMVYLQKENIIDESGMPKERFSAEFPKEGPSILRIQQVVRGDSAAYFCASSPPASGGSYNEQFFGPGTRLTVL.

In this sample, this clone turned up once. The junction departs from the called germline gene at one end, perhaps through a read error. V gene TRBV18 combines with J gene TRBJ1-1; D is perhaps TRBD1 (6 bases). The germline V gene encodes CDR1 KGHSH and CDR2 LQKENI. This CDR3 contains 13 residues. CDR3 sequence (DNA): TGTGCCAGCTCCCCACAGGGAGAAACTGAAGCTTTCTTT. This translates into CASSPQGETEAFF.

The chain uses TRBV7-7 and TRBJ2-1; maybe TRBD2 (7 bases). CDR1 and CDR2 (germline): SSHAT, FNYEAQ (reference sequence). This CDR3 contains 14 residues. V lost 5 bases, J lost 4 bases, and 12 bases lay in between. CDR3 DNA: TGTGCCAGCAGCACCGGGGGGCGTTACAATGAGCAGTTCTTC. Its translation is CASSTGGRYNEQFF.

In its sample, this clone was seen a few times. The V gene is TRBV28, the J gene TRBJ2-5; D may be TRBD1 or TRBD2 (5 bases each). This CDR3 is 15 amino acids long. The V end was cut by 3 bases, the J end by 4 bases, with 15 bases between. Germline V CDR1 and CDR2: MDHEN, SYDVKM. This CDR3 is CASSFTVRGVETQYF. As DNA, the CDR3 is TGTGCCAGCAGTTTTACTGTGAGGGGCGTAGAGACCCAGTACTTC.

This clone was counted a few times. CDR3 coding DNA: TGTGCCAGCAGCAAAACCCCGGAGGAGCCCCAGCATTTT. This translates into CASSKTPEEPQHF. The chain is built from TRBV11-1 and TRBJ1-5, with no clear D. The CDR3 loop spans 13 amino acids. Trimming took off 5 bases at V and 8 bases at J, with 13 bases between the two ends. From germline, CDR1 is SGHAT and CDR2 FQDESV (reference sequence).

This clone was counted between two and nine times. This rearrangement joins TRBV9 to TRBJ2-7; tentative D call: TRBD1 (6 bases). Trimming left V 4 bases short and J 2 bases short, with 16 bases between. This CDR3 comprises 15 residues. CDR1 and CDR2 (germline): SGDLS, YYNGEE. DNA of the CDR3: TGTGCCAGCAGCCCCCTCGGGCAGGGGCCCTACGAGCAGTACTTC. It translates to CASSPLGQGPYEQYF.

The rearrangement joins TRBV1 to TRBJ2-6; TRBD2 was called by the table and not checked on the DNA. TRBV1 is tagged as a pseudogene. The CDR3 has 18 residues. The CDR3 sequence: CTSSPSGLCTNRANVLTF. For the CDR3, the DNA is TGCACCAGCAGTCCTAGCGGTTTGTGCACAAATCGGGCCAACGTCCTGACTTTC.

The chain joins TRBV5-4 to TRBJ2-7, with D maybe TRBD1 (6 bases). Germline CDR1 reads SGHNT; CDR2 reads YYREEE (reference sequence). The CDR3 is 15 amino acids. With 0 bases removed from V and 0 bases from J, the gap between germline ends came to 10 bases. CDR3 amino acids: CASSLGGLGSYEQYF. The CDR3 DNA reads TGTGCCAGCAGCTTGGGGGGGCTTGGCTCCTACGAGCAGTACTTC.

V is TRBV25-1 and J is TRBJ1-5; D is unresolved. CDR1 MGHDK and CDR2 SYGVNS come from the germline V gene. The V end lost 0 bases, the J end lost 5 bases, and 2 bases lay between the germline ends. The CDR3 covers 12 residues. The CDR3 DNA reads as TGTGCCAGCAGTGAATATGATCAGCCCCAGCATTTT. Its protein is CASSEYDQPQHF.

This clone has just a few counts. The chain recombines TRBV2 with TRBJ1-3, with D uncertain. The CDR3 covers 14 residues. The ends were cut back, 6 bases at V and 2 bases at J, with 11 bases in the middle. CDR1 and CDR2 (germline): SNHLY, FYNNEI. The CDR3 nucleotides are TGTGCCAGCAGCGATCTTTCGGCTGGAAACACCATATATTTT. This encodes CASSDLSAGNTIYF. The full variable domain, rest sourced from reference TRBV2 and TRBJ1-3, is EPEVTQTPSHQVTQMGQEVILRCVPISNHLYFYWYRQILGQKVEFLVSFYNNEISEKSEIFDDQFSVERPDGSNFTLKIRSTKLEDSAMYFCASSDLSAGNTIYFGEGSWLTVV.